This is a list of T cell receptor beta chains from one sample in a study of blood T cell repertoires in COVID-19. The table came from immunoSEQ multiplex PCR; TCRdb's copy has only in-frame clones and leaves some out. This sample carries around 310,000 clones, nearly 90% of them seen once, and the ten largest clones take roughly 1%. The material sequenced was peripheral blood. The receptors were gathered from a middle-aged woman with COVID-19, enrolled during active disease. Both conserved end residues are part of each CDR3. D genes are given only for firm matches. Only part of the rows carry a size: once, few, many, or a class if the clone is expanded.

v_gene,d_gene,abundance,j_gene,CDR3nt,CDR3aa
TRBV18,NA,NA,TRBJ1-6,TGTGCCAGCTCACCCGGAAGCGGCCGGTCACCCCTCCACTTT,CASSPGSGRSPLHF
TRBV7-3,NA,NA,TRBJ2-7,TGTGCCAGCAGCCCGGGACAAGACTACGAGCAGTACTTC,CASSPGQDYEQYF
TRBV5-1,NA,NA,TRBJ1-1,TGCGCCAGCAGCTCACAGGGCCACGCTGAAGCTTTCTTT,CASSSQGHAEAFF
TRBV5-1,TRBD1,once,TRBJ1-2,TGCGCCAGCAGTCTTCTATTGGGACAGGGGGCTACCTTCGATGGCTACACCTTC,CASSLLLGQGATFDGYTF
TRBV11-2,TRBD2,NA,TRBJ2-3,TGTGCCAGCAAATTTACCGCGGGAGTGGGAGAAGATACGCAGTATTTT,CASKFTAGVGEDTQYF
TRBV28,TRBD1,NA,TRBJ1-2,TGTGCCAGCAGTTTAATGGGGTCAGGGGGCGGTAATGGCTACACCTTC,CASSLMGSGGGNGYTF
TRBV3-1/TRBV3-2,TRBD1,NA,TRBJ1-6,TGTGCCAGCAGCAGATGGGACAGTAATTCACCCCTCCACTTT,CASSRWDSNSPLHF
TRBV7-3,TRBD1,NA,TRBJ2-1,TGTGCCAGCAGCCCTCGGACAGGCTCCTACAATGAGCAGTTCTTC,CASSPRTGSYNEQFF
TRBV5-4,TRBD1,NA,TRBJ2-7,TGCGCCAGCACCATACAGGGGAGATACGAGCAGTACTTC,CASTIQGRYEQYF
TRBV5-1,TRBD1,once,TRBJ1-1,TGCGCCAGCAGCGGGACGGGACAGGGGAACACTGAAGCTTTCTTT,CASSGTGQGNTEAFF
TRBV7-2,TRBD1,few,TRBJ2-5,TGTGCCAGCAGCTTCCGCAGGGGGCTCGGAGAGACCCAGTACTTC,CASSFRRGLGETQYF
TRBV12-3/TRBV12-4,NA,once,TRBJ1-1,TGTGCCAGCAGTCCAGGGGTCTCCGCTGAAGCTTTCTTT,CASSPGVSAEAFF
TRBV2,TRBD1,NA,TRBJ1-6,TGTGCCAGCAGTACTCGGACAGGGAATTCACCCCTCCACTTT,CASSTRTGNSPLHF
TRBV5-5,NA,NA,TRBJ2-1,TGTGCCAGCAGCTTGGACGGGACTCGATACAATGAGCAGTTCTTC,CASSLDGTRYNEQFF
TRBV7-6,TRBD2,NA,TRBJ2-1,TGTGCCAGCAGCTCGACGGTAGCGGGGGGCCAAAGCTCCTACAATGAGCAGTTCTTC,CASSSTVAGGQSSYNEQFF
TRBV5-6,NA,NA,TRBJ1-6,TGTGCCAGCAGCTCTCAGGCGGGGTTGGTTTCACCCCTCCACTTT,CASSSQAGLVSPLHF
TRBV7-7,TRBD1,NA,TRBJ2-1,TGTGCTAGCAGCCCCCGGGACAGGGGGGGGTACAATGAGCAGTTCTTC,CASSPRDRGGYNEQFF
TRBV6-1,NA,NA,TRBJ2-5,TGTGCCAGCAGTGACCGGAGGCCCGTCGAGACCCAGTACTTC,CASSDRRPVETQYF
TRBV18,TRBD1,NA,TRBJ1-2,TGTGCCAGCTCACCGCTACCGACAGGGGGCGGGGGTGTCTCTGACCTGGGCGGCTACACCTTC,CASSPLPTGGGGVSDLGGYTF
TRBV27,TRBD1,NA,TRBJ2-5,TGTGCCAGCAGTCCCTCCGGGACAGCTAAAGAGACCCAGTACTTC,CASSPSGTAKETQYF
TRBV7-9,NA,NA,TRBJ1-5,TGTGCCAGCAGCCCGGGTCCTCGGCAGCCCCAGCATTTT,CASSPGPRQPQHF
TRBV7-2,NA,NA,TRBJ1-1,TGTGCCAGCAGCTTAGATCGAGGTATGAACACTGAAGCTTTCTTT,CASSLDRGMNTEAFF
TRBV3-1/TRBV3-2,TRBD2,NA,TRBJ2-7,TGTGCCAGCAGCCTCTACTCGGGACTAGCGGACGAGCAGTACTTC,CASSLYSGLADEQYF
TRBV7-6,TRBD1,NA,TRBJ1-4,TGTGCCAGCAGCCCCGGGACAGGGAGGCGTGAAAAACTGTTTTTT,CASSPGTGRREKLFF
TRBV5-5,NA,NA,TRBJ1-6,TGTGCCAGCAGCTTGGACAGGCCCTATAATTCACCCCTCCACTTT,CASSLDRPYNSPLHF
TRBV6-2/TRBV6-3,NA,NA,TRBJ2-7,TGTGCCAGCAGCCTCCTTTTATACGAGCAGTACTTC,CASSLLLYEQYF
TRBV28,NA,NA,TRBJ1-4,TGTGCCAGCAGTTTCGGGGGAGTTAGTGAAAAACTGTTTTTT,CASSFGGVSEKLFF
TRBV7-3,TRBD2,NA,TRBJ2-1,TGTGCCAGCAGACTAAGCGGGGGGCGCGAAGGGGAGCAGTTCTTC,CASRLSGGREGEQFF
TRBV19,NA,few,TRBJ1-6,TGTGCCAGTAGTATTCTCGGGAACTCCTATAATTCACCCCTCCACTTT,CASSILGNSYNSPLHF
TRBV9,NA,once,TRBJ2-4,TGTGCCAGCAGCCCACAGGGGGGGAGAGCCAAAAACATTCAGTACTTC,CASSPQGGRAKNIQYF
TRBV3-1/TRBV3-2,TRBD2,NA,TRBJ2-3,TGTGCCAGCAGCCAAGGGGAGCGGGGGGGCACAGATACGCAGTATTTT,CASSQGERGGTDTQYF
TRBV11-2,TRBD2,NA,TRBJ2-1,TGTGCCACTCTAGCGGGAGGGTTGGTTGAGCAGTTCTTC,CATLAGGLVEQFF
TRBV30,NA,NA,TRBJ1-1,TGTGCCTGGAGTGTAGGGGTGGGTTGGGCTGAAGCTTTCTTT,CAWSVGVGWAEAFF
TRBV30,TRBD1,NA,TRBJ1-5,TGTGCCTGGAGTGTAGGGCAGGGGGCGTGGCAGCCCCAGCATTTT,CAWSVGQGAWQPQHF
TRBV25-1,TRBD1,NA,TRBJ2-7,TGTGCCAGCAGTGAATCGGGGACAGGCGGCGAGCAGTACTTC,CASSESGTGGEQYF
TRBV5-1,NA,NA,TRBJ2-1,TGCGCCAGCAGCAGCTCAGCGGATACTTACAATGAGCAGTTCTTC,CASSSSADTYNEQFF
TRBV3-1/TRBV3-2,NA,NA,TRBJ2-5,TGTGCCAGCAGCCACCGTCAAGGGGGGGGCGGCATAGAGACCCAGTACTTC,CASSHRQGGGGIETQYF
TRBV30,TRBD1,NA,TRBJ1-2,TGTGCCTGGACCCGAGACAGGGGATGGAATGGCTACACCTTC,CAWTRDRGWNGYTF
TRBV6-2/TRBV6-3,NA,NA,TRBJ1-1,TGTGCCAGCAGTTATTATGGGGGGTCGGCTTTCTTT,CASSYYGGSAFF
TRBV12-3/TRBV12-4,NA,NA,TRBJ1-4,TGTGCCAGCGGGAACAGGCTTAATGAAAAACTGTTTTTT,CASGNRLNEKLFF
TRBV7-2,TRBD2,NA,TRBJ2-7,TGTGCCAGCAGCTTAGTTGGGGTAAGCGGGGGGCTGAAGTCCTACGAGCAGTACTTC,CASSLVGVSGGLKSYEQYF
TRBV19,NA,NA,TRBJ1-1,TGTGCCAGTAGTATAGATTGGACAGTGAACACTGAAGCTTTCTTT,CASSIDWTVNTEAFF